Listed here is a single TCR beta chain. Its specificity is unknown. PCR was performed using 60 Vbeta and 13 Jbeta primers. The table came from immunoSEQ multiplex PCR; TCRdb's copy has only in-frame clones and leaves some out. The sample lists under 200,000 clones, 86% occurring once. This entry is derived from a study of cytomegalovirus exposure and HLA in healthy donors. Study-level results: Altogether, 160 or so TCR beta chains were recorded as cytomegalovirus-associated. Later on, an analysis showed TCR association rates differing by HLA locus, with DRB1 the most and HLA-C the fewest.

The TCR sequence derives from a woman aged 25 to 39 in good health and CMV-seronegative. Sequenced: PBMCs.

The CDR3 protein is CASSYHTSRETQYF. DNA of the CDR3: TGTGCCAGCAGTTACCACACGAGCAGGGAGACCCAGTACTTC. This chain uses TRBV6-5 with TRBJ2-5; no clear D. The germline V and J ends were trimmed by 2 bases and 5 bases, with 12 bases remaining between them. Germline CDR1 and CDR2: MNHEY and SVGAGI. CDR3 size: 14 residues.